A single sample is the source of the 8 T cell receptor beta chains below, sequenced in a study of T cell responses to AZD1222 COVID-19 vaccine. Clones were read by immunoSEQ multiplex PCR, and TCRdb kept only the in-frame ones, dropping some. The sample records approximately 200,000 clones, approximately 94% being singletons. The sequenced sample was peripheral blood, obtained 28 days after the second dose of the MenACWY control vaccine. The receptor source for this set is an adult who received the MenACWY meningococcal vaccine as a control.

This clone has only one observation. The rearrangement links TRBV18 to TRBJ2-7; the D gene is possibly TRBD1 (7 bases). The CDR3 is 14 amino acids. CDR1 KGHSH and CDR2 LQKENI come from the germline V gene. Trimming shortened V by 3 bases and J by 4 bases, and 13 bases separated the two germline ends. CDR3 loop: CASSPPTGRYEQYF. The CDR3 coding sequence is TGTGCCAGCTCACCCCCGACAGGGAGGTACGAGCAGTACTTC.

The chain joins TRBV9 to TRBJ2-1; 7 bases are a match to TRBD1. V shed 3 bases, J shed 6 bases, and the junction held 9 bases outside the gene matches. Germline assignment: CDR1 SGDLS and CDR2 YYNGEE. The CDR3 is 15 residues long. The CDR3 bases are TGTGCCAGCAGCGAGTGGGGACAGAGAGCCAATGAGCAGTTCTTC. Translation: CASSEWGQRANEQFF.

This chain uses TRBV19 with TRBJ2-1, with D possibly being TRBD1 (6 bases). Germline V lookup: CDR1 LNHDA, CDR2 SQIVND (reference sequence). This CDR3 has 17 residues. V shed 0 bases and J shed 9 bases, with 21 bases lying between them. CDR3 amino acids: CASSIDTSGVASSEQFF. In nucleotides, the CDR3 is TGTGCCAGTAGTATAGACACATCAGGGGTCGCGAGCAGTGAGCAGTTCTTC.

This chain joins TRBV7-2 and TRBJ1-6, with 7 nucleotides matching TRBD1. Trimming at V came to 1 base and at J to 9 bases, leaving 6 bases not matched to a gene. The CDR3 sequence is 15 residues long. CDR1 is SGHTA, CDR2 FQGNSA, per germline. The CDR3, as DNA: TGTGCCAGCAGCTTAGAGGGGGCGTTGGGTTCACCCCTCCACTTT. Translated: CASSLEGALGSPLHF.

The chain employs TRBV28 and TRBJ1-1; no clear D. The CDR3 length is 13 residues. Germline V gives CDR1 MDHEN, CDR2 SYDVKM. V gave up 5 bases and J gave up 1 base, with 8 bases separating them. The DNA of the CDR3 is TGTGCCAGCAGTAAACAAGGGAACACTGAAGCTTTCTTT. Protein: CASSKQGNTEAFF.

The genes are TRBV6-6 and TRBJ2-7; D is uncertain. CDR3 length: 15 amino acids. Germline values: CDR1 MNHNY, CDR2 SVGAGI (reference sequence). V shed 0 bases and J shed 4 bases, with 13 bases lying between them. CDR3 region: CASSYSETLAYEQYF. CDR3 DNA: TGTGCCAGCAGTTACTCGGAGACCCTGGCTTACGAGCAGTACTTC.

This chain links TRBV4-1 with TRBJ2-7, with TRBD1 as a possible D gene (6 bases). CDR3 length: 13 amino acids. Trimming removed 4 bases at V and 4 bases at J, with 11 bases between. The germline gives CDR1 MGHRA, CDR2 YSYEKL. CDR3 DNA: TGCGCCAGCAGCCCTAACACAGGGTACGAGCAGTACTTC. Its protein product is CASSPNTGYEQYF.

This clone was picked up one time. This sequence joins TRBV6-1 and TRBJ1-5, with D possibly being TRBD1 (5 bases). Trimming removed 0 bases from V and 5 bases from J, with 14 bases in between. This CDR3 comprises 16 residues. Germline-derived CDR1 and CDR2 are MNHNS and SASEGT. In nucleotides, the CDR3 is TGTGCCAGCAGTGAAGCGACAGCCCTGGGGCATCAGCCCCAGCATTTT. Amino acids: CASSEATALGHQPQHF.